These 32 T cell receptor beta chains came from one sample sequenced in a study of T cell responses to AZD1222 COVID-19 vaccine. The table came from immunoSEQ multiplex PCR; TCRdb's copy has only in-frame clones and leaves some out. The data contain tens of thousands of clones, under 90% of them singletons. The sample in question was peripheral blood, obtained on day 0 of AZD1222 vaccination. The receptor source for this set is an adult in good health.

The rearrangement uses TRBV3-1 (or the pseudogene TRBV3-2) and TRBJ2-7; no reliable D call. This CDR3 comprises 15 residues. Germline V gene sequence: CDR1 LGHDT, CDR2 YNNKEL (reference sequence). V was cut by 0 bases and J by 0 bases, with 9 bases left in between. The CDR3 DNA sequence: TGTGCCAGCAGCCAAGACGGCAGCCACTCCTACGAGCAGTACTTC. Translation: CASSQDGSHSYEQYF.

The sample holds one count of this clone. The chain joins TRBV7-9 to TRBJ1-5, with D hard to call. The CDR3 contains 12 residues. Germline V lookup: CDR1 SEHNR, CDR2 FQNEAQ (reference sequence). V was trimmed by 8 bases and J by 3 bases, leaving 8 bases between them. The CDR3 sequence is CASSEFNQPQHF. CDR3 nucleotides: TGTGCCAGCTCAGAGTTCAATCAGCCCCAGCATTTT.

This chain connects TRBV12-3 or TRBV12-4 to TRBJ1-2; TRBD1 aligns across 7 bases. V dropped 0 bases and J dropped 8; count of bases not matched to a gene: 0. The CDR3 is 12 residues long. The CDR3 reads CASSLAGGGYTF. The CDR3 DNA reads TGTGCCAGCAGTTTAGCAGGGGGCGGCTACACCTTC.

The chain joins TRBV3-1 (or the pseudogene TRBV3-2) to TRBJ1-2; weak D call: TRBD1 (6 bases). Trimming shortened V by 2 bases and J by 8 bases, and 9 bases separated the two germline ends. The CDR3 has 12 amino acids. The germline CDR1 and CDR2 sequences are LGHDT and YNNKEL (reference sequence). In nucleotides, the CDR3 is TGTGCCAGCAGCCAATCCACAGGGGGCTACACCTTC. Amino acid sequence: CASSQSTGGYTF.

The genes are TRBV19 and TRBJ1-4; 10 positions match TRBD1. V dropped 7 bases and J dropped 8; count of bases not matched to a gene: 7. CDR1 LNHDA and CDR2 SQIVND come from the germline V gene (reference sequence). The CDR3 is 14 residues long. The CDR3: CASKVTGGFEKLFF. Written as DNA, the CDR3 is TGTGCCAGTAAAGTGACAGGGGGCTTCGAAAAACTGTTTTTT.

As DNA, the CDR3 is TGTGCCAGCTCACTGGCCAAGGGTCAAGAGACCCAGTACTTC. This sequence encodes CASSLAKGQETQYF. The V gene is TRBV18, the J gene TRBJ2-5, with D hard to call. The V end lost 4 bases, the J end lost 2 bases, and 11 bases lay between the germline ends. Germline values: CDR1 KGHSH, CDR2 LQKENI. The CDR3 has 14 residues.

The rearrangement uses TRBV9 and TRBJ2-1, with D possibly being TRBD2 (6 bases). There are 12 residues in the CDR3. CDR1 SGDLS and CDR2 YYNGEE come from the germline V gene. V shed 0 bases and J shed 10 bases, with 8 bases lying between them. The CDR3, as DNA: TGTGCCAGCAGCGTAGGCCGGGGGGAGCAGTTCTTC. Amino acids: CASSVGRGEQFF.

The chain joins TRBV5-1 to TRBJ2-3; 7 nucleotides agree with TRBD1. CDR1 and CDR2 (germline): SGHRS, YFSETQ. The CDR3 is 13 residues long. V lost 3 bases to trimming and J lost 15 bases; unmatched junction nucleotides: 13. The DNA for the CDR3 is TGCGCCAGCAGCTGGGTTCAGGGGGTCCCGGGTTATTTT. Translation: CASSWVQGVPGYF.

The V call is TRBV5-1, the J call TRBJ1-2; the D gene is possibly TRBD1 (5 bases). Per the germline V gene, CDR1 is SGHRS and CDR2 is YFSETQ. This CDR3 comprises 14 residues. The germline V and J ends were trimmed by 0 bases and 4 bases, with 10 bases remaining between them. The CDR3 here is CASSLGTTIYGYTF. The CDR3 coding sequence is TGCGCCAGCAGCTTGGGGACAACAATCTATGGCTACACCTTC.

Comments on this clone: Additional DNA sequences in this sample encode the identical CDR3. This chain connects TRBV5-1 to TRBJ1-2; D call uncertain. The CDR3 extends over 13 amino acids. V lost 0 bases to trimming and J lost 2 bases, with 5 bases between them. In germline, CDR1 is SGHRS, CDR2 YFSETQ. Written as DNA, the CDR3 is TGCGCCAGCAGCTTGGTTCAGAACTATGGCTACACCTTC. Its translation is CASSLVQNYGYTF.

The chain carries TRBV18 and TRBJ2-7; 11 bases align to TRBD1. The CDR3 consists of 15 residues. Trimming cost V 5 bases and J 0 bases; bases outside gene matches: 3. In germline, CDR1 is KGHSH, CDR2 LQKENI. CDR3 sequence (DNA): TGTGCCAGCTCATCGGACAGGGGGCCCTCCTACGAGCAGTACTTC. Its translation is CASSSDRGPSYEQYF.

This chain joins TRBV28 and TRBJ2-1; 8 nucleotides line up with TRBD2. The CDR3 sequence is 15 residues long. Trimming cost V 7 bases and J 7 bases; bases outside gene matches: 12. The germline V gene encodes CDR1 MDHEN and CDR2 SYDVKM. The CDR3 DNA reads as TGTGCCAGCACTGAAGCGGGAGTGAGGGGAAATGAGCAGTTCTTC. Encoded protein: CASTEAGVRGNEQFF.

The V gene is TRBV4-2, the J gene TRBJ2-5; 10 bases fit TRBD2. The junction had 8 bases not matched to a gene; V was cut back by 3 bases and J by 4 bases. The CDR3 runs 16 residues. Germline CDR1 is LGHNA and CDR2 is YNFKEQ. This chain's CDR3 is CASSQEPSGSGETQYF. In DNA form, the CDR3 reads TGTGCCAGCAGCCAGGAGCCTAGCGGGAGTGGAGAGACCCAGTACTTC.

In nucleotides, the CDR3 is TGTGCCACCAGCACCTGGGGGGGGAATAGGGAGCAGTTCTTC. Protein: CATSTWGGNREQFF. The chain carries TRBV15 and TRBJ2-1; 7 positions match TRBD2. CDR3 length: 14 amino acids. Trimming took 4 bases from V and 10 from J; bases not matched to a gene: 10. Germline CDR1 is LNHNV and CDR2 is YYDKDF (reference sequence).

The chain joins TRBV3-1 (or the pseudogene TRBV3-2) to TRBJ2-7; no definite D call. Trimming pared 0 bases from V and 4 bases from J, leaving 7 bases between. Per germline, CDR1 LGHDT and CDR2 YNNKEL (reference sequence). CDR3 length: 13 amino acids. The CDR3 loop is CASSQDRYYEQYF. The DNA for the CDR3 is TGTGCCAGCAGCCAAGATCGGTATTACGAGCAGTACTTC.

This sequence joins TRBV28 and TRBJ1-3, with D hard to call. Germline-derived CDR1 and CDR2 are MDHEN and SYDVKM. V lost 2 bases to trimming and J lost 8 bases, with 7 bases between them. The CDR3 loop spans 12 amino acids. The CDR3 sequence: CASSLPMDTIYF. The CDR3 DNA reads TGTGCCAGCAGTTTACCGATGGACACCATATATTTT. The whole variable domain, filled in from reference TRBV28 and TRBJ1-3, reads DVKVTQSSRYLVKRTGEKVFLECVQDMDHENMFWYRQDPGLGLRLIYFSYDVKMKEKGDIPEGYSVSREKKERFSLILESASTNQTSMYLCASSLPMDTIYFGEGSWLTVV.

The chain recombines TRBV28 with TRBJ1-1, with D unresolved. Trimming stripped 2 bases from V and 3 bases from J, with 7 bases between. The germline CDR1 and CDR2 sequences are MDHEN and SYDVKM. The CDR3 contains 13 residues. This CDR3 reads CASSLPAYTEAFF. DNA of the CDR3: TGTGCCAGCAGTTTACCGGCGTACACTGAAGCTTTCTTT.

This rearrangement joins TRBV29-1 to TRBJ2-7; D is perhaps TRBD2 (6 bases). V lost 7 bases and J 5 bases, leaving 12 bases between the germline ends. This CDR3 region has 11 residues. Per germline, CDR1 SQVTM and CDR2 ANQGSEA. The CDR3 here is CSAGGGNEQYF. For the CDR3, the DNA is TGCAGCGCCGGTGGAGGGAACGAGCAGTACTTC.

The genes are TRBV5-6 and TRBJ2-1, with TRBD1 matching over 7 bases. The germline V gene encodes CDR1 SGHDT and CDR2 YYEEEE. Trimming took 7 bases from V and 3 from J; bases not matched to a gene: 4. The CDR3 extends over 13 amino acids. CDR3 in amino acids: CASARTGYNEQFF. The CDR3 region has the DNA TGTGCCAGCGCCCGGACAGGCTACAATGAGCAGTTCTTC.

The CDR3 region has the DNA TGTGCCAGCAGGGACGGAGGGGGCACTGAAGCTTTCTTT. Amino acids: CASRDGGGTEAFF. The V gene is TRBV27, the J gene TRBJ1-1, with D possibly matching TRBD1 (6 bases). This CDR3 is 13 amino acids long. CDR1 and CDR2 (germline): MNHEY, SMNVEV (reference sequence). With 6 bases removed from V and 4 bases from J, the gap between germline ends came to 12 bases.

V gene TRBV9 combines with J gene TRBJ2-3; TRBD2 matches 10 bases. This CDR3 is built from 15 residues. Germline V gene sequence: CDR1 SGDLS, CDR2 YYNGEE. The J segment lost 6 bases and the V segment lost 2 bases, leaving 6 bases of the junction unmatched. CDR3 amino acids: CASSVTSGAVDTQYF. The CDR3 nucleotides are TGTGCCAGCAGCGTTACTAGCGGGGCGGTCGATACGCAGTATTTT.

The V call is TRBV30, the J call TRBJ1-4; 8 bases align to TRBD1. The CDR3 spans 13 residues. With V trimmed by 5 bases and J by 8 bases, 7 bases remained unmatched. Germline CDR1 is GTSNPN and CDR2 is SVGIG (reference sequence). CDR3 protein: CAWGQGVDEKLFF. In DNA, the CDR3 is TGTGCCTGGGGACAGGGAGTCGACGAAAAACTGTTTTTT.

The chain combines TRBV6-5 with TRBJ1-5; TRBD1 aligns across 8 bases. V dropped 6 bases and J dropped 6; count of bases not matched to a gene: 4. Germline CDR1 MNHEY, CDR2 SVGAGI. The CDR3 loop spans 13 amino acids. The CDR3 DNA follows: TGTGCCAGCAGCAGACAGGGGAGTCAGCCCCAGCATTTT. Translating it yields CASSRQGSQPQHF.

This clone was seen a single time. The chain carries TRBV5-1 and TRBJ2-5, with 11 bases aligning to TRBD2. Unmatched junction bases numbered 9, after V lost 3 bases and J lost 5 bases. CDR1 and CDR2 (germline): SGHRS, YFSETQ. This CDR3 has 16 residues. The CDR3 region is CASSSTASGGRETQYF. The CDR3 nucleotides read TGCGCCAGCAGCTCGACGGCTAGCGGGGGGCGGGAGACCCAGTACTTC.

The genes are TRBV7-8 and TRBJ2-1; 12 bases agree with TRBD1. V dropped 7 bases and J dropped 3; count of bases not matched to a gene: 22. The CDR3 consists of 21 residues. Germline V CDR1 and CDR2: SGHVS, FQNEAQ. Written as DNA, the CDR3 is TGTGCCAGCACCATTAGAAATAGGGACAGGGGGCGACTAGCGGACTACAATGAGCAGTTCTTC. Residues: CASTIRNRDRGRLADYNEQFF.

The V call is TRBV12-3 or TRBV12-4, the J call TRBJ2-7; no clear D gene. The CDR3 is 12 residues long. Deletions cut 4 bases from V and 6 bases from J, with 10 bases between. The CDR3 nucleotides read TGTGCCAGCAGTTGGGCTTCGGGCGAGCAGTACTTC. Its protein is CASSWASGEQYF.

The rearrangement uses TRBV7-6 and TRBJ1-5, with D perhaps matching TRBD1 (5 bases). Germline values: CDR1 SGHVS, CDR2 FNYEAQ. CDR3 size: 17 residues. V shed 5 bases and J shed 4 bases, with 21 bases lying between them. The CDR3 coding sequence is TGTGCCAGCAGCGCCCGCGGGGCAGGCTCCCTTAATCAGCCCCAGCATTTT. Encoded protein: CASSARGAGSLNQPQHF.

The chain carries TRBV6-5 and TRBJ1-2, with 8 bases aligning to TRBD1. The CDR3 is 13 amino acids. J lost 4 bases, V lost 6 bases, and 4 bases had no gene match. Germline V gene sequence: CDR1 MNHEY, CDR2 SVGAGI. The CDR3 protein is CASRETGAYGYTF. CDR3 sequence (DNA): TGTGCCAGCAGAGAGACAGGGGCCTATGGCTACACCTTC.

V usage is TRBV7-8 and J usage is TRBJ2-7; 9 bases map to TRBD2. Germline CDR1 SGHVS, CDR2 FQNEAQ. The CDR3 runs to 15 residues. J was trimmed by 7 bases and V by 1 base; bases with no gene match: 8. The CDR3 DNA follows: TGTGCCAGCAGCTTAGGTGCGGGAGGGCCCGGGGAGCAGTACTTC. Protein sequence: CASSLGAGGPGEQYF.

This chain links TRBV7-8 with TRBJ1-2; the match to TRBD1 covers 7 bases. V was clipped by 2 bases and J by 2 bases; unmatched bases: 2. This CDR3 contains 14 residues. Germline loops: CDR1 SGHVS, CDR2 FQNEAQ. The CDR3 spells CASSLPGGNYGYTF. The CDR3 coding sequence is TGTGCCAGCAGCTTACCAGGGGGGAACTATGGCTACACCTTC.

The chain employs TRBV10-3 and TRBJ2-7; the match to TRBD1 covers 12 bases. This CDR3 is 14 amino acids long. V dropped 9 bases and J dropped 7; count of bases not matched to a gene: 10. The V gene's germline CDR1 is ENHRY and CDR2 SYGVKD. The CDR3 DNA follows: TGTGCCATTCGGAGGGGACAGGGGGCTCGGGAGCAGTACTTC. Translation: CAIRRGQGAREQYF.

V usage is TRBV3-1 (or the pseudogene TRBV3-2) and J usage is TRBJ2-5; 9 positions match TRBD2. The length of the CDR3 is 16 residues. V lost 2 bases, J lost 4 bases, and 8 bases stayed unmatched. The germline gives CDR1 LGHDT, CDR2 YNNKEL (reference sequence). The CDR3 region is CASSQRGSREGETQYF. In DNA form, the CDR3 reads TGTGCCAGCAGCCAAAGAGGGTCGCGGGAGGGAGAGACCCAGTACTTC.